Presented here are 15 T cell receptor beta chains from one specimen sequenced in a study of T cells in Graves' hyperthyroidism and ophthalmopathy. RNA transcripts were the template for amplifying TCR beta CDR3 regions. TCR CDR3 underwent first-round RT-PCR with the HTBI primer set. Via MiXCR, TCRdb re-called the multiplex PCR reads, giving one row per CDR3 protein. Of hundreds of thousands of distinct CDR3 sequences listed, around 26% are singletons. Sequenced input: blood. Source of these receptors: a woman aged 40-49 years with Graves' ophthalmopathy.

This clonotype was seen ten or more times. CDR3: CASSLGAAGGYNYGYTF. The CDR3 DNA reads TGTGCCAGCAGCTTGGGCGCGGCAGGGGGCTATAACTATGGCTACACCTTC. The rearrangement uses TRBV11-1 and TRBJ1-2; 8 positions agree with TRBD1. Losses at the gene ends were 3 bases for V and 1 base for J; bases not matched to a gene: 10. Germline loops: CDR1 SGHAT, CDR2 FQDESV (reference sequence). This CDR3 has 17 residues.

The chain joins TRBV24-1 to TRBJ2-1; TRBD2 matches 8 bases. There are 15 residues in the CDR3. Germline assignment: CDR1 KGHDR and CDR2 SFDVKD. The V segment lost 3 bases and the J segment 4 bases; nucleotides outside the gene matches: 4. CDR3: CATSDELADYNEQFF. The CDR3 DNA is TGTGCCACCAGTGATGAACTAGCGGATTACAATGAGCAGTTCTTC.

CDR3 region: CAISEMRGGNTGELFF. The CDR3 bases are TGTGCCATCAGTGAGATGAGGGGGGGAAACACCGGGGAGCTGTTTTTT. The rearrangement uses TRBV10-3 and TRBJ2-2; the D gene is possibly TRBD2 (7 bases). V lost 2 bases, J lost 2 bases, and 12 bases lay in between. CDR3 length: 16 amino acids. Germline values: CDR1 ENHRY, CDR2 SYGVKD.

This clonotype appeared many times. This chain connects TRBV15 to TRBJ1-2; the match to TRBD1 covers 8 bases. Trimming at V came to 2 bases and at J to 4 bases, leaving 6 bases not matched to a gene. CDR1 and CDR2 (germline): LNHNV, YYDKDF (reference sequence). The CDR3 runs to 15 residues. The CDR3 nucleotides read TGTGCCACCAGCAGACACCAGGGGGCGAGCTATGGCTACACCTTC. This translates into CATSRHQGASYGYTF.

This clonotype has ten or more counts. The chain employs TRBV28 and TRBJ2-2; D is unclear. This CDR3 region has 13 residues. CDR1 MDHEN and CDR2 SYDVKM come from the germline V gene. With 5 bases removed from V and 4 bases from J, the gap between germline ends came to 8 bases. This CDR3 is CASSPGATGELFF. The CDR3 DNA follows: TGTGCCAGCAGTCCAGGAGCCACCGGGGAGCTGTTTTTT. Full variable domain (missing parts from reference TRBV28 and TRBJ2-2): DVKVTQSSRYLVKRTGEKVFLECVQDMDHENMFWYRQDPGLGLRLIYFSYDVKMKEKGDIPEGYSVSREKKERFSLILESASTNQTSMYLCASSPGATGELFFGEGSRLTVL.

In its sample, this clonotype was seen many times. The rearrangement uses TRBV5-6 and TRBJ2-7; tentatively, D is TRBD1 (5 bases). This CDR3 has 15 amino acids. V dropped 3 bases and J dropped 2 bases, with 15 bases sitting between them. Germline V CDR1 and CDR2: SGHDT, YYEEEE. The CDR3 sequence: CASSYQVAQAYEQYF. DNA of the CDR3: TGTGCCAGCAGCTACCAAGTGGCACAGGCCTACGAGCAGTACTTC. Full variable domain (outside the CDR3, taken from reference TRBV5-6 and TRBJ2-7): DAGVTQSPTHLIKTRGQQVTLRCSPKSGHDTVSWYQQALGQGPQFIFQYYEEEERQRGNFPDRFSGHQFPNYSSELNVNALLLGDSALYLCASSYQVAQAYEQYFGPGTRLTVT.

At least ten counts were recorded for this clonotype. The rearrangement links TRBV11-2 to TRBJ2-7; 9 nucleotides agree with TRBD2. In germline, CDR1 is SGHAT, CDR2 FQNNGV. The CDR3 is made up of 17 amino acids. V was clipped by 5 bases and J by 3 bases; unmatched bases: 14. The CDR3 DNA is TGTGCCAGCAGCCCTCGGGGTAGCGGGAGATCTGTCTACGAGCAGTACTTC. As protein: CASSPRGSGRSVYEQYF.

The CDR3 sequence: CSVRQNTEAFF. CDR3 coding DNA: TGCAGCGTAAGACAGAACACTGAAGCTTTCTTT. The V call is TRBV29-1, the J call TRBJ1-1; D call uncertain. From germline, CDR1 is SQVTM and CDR2 ANQGSEA. The CDR3 extends over 11 amino acids. Trimming took off 6 bases at V and 1 base at J, with 6 bases between the two ends.

This clonotype showed up many times. The genes are TRBV28 and TRBJ2-7; D may correspond to TRBD1 or TRBD2 (5 bases each). Germline assignment: CDR1 MDHEN and CDR2 SYDVKM. V lost 6 bases and J lost 2, with 11 bases in between. The CDR3 totals 13 residues. CDR3 nucleotide sequence: TGTGCCAGCAGCCCCTCGGGACCCTACGAGCAGTACTTC. It specifies CASSPSGPYEQYF.

This clonotype was seen many times. V and J are TRBV2 and TRBJ1-1; D might be TRBD1 (6 bases). The CDR3 covers 14 residues. Trimming pared 6 bases from V and 5 bases from J, leaving 16 bases between. The V gene's germline CDR1 is SNHLY and CDR2 FYNNEI. The DNA for the CDR3 is TGTGCCAGCAGCAGGGGCGAGGGGAGGACTGAAGCTTTCTTT. Protein product: CASSRGEGRTEAFF.

This clonotype has at least ten counts. J is TRBJ2-2 and V is TRBV13, with 7 bases that match TRBD2. The germline V gene encodes CDR1 PRHDT and CDR2 FYEKMQ (reference sequence). This CDR3 is 15 amino acids long. V trimming: 5 bases; J trimming: 1 base; junction bases outside the gene matches: 4. The CDR3 coding sequence is TGTGCCAGCAGCCTTACTAGCGAGAACACCGGGGAGCTGTTTTTT. Protein product: CASSLTSENTGELFF.

This clonotype showed up many times. The CDR3 here is CASSSAGELFF. As DNA, the CDR3 is TGTGCCAGCAGTTCCGCCGGGGAGCTGTTTTTT. The chain joins TRBV6-5 to TRBJ2-2; D unclear. The CDR3 is 11 amino acids. V was clipped by 4 bases and J by 6 bases, with 3 bases between them. Per the germline V gene, CDR1 is MNHEY and CDR2 is SVGAGI.

This clonotype came up once. The chain has TRBV7-2 and TRBJ2-7; TRBD2 matches 12 bases. The germline V gene encodes CDR1 SGHTA and CDR2 FQGNSA. The V segment lost 0 bases and the J segment 6 bases; nucleotides outside the gene matches: 6. This CDR3 spans 16 amino acids. CDR3 DNA sequence: TGTGCCAGCAGCTTAGCTACTAGCGGGAGGCCCGGCGAGCAGTACTTC. It encodes CASSLATSGRPGEQYF.

This clonotype was observed at least ten times. The V gene is TRBV6-5, the J gene TRBJ1-2, with D possibly TRBD1 on 6 matching bases. Germline loops: CDR1 MNHEY, CDR2 SVGAGI. This CDR3 has 15 residues. V shed 2 bases and J shed 4 bases, with 14 bases lying between them. The CDR3 DNA follows: TGTGCCAGCAGTTACGGTCTGGGGGCGAGCTATGGCTACACCTTC. This encodes CASSYGLGASYGYTF.

This clonotype was observed at least ten times. The gene calls are TRBV12-3 or TRBV12-4 and TRBJ2-2, with TRBD2 matching 7 bases. V shed 6 bases, J shed 5 bases, and the junction held 9 bases outside the gene matches. This CDR3 is built from 15 residues. The CDR3 protein is CASRRGAGMTGELFF. CDR3 nucleotides: TGTGCCAGCAGGCGGGGAGCGGGGATGACCGGGGAGCTGTTTTTT.